These 12 T cell receptor beta chains came from one sample sequenced in a study of T cell responses to AZD1222 COVID-19 vaccine. The method was immunoSEQ multiplex PCR; TCRdb's version includes in-frame clones alone and lacks a portion of them. The table has under 85,000 clones, roughly 87% seen once. This material consisted of peripheral blood, taken on day 0 of AZD1222 vaccination. The receptors stem from an adult in good health.

The rearrangement links TRBV5-1 to TRBJ2-1; D is uncertain. Germline V gives CDR1 SGHRS, CDR2 YFSETQ. The V and J ends lost 4 bases and 10 bases respectively, with 15 bases between them. CDR3 length equals 13 residues. The CDR3 sequence: CASSNPTGGEQFF. CDR3 DNA: TGCGCCAGCAGCAACCCGACTGGCGGCGAGCAGTTCTTC. Full variable domain (rest looked up from reference TRBV5-1 and TRBJ2-1): KAGVTQTPRYLIKTRGQQVTLSCSPISGHRSVSWYQQTPGQGLQFLFEYFSETQRNKGNFPGRFSGRQFSNSRSEMNVSTLELGDSALYLCASSNPTGGEQFFGPGTRLTVL.

This clone was seen once. The chain uses TRBV5-1 and TRBJ2-7; 16 bases align to TRBD2. J gave up 2 bases and V 4 bases, and 6 bases lay outside the gene matches. Germline CDR1 is SGHRS and CDR2 is YFSETQ. The CDR3 runs 17 residues. CDR3 DNA: TGCGCCAGCAGCCAGGGACTAGCGGGAGGGCCTCCCTACGAGCAGTACTTC. Amino acid sequence: CASSQGLAGGPPYEQYF.

The chain couples TRBV5-4 to TRBJ1-1; 7 bases are a match to TRBD1. Germline V CDR1 and CDR2: SGHNT, YYREEE (reference sequence). Trimming at V came to 1 base and at J to 1 base, leaving 4 bases not matched to a gene. The CDR3 runs to 15 residues. CDR3 DNA: TGTGCCAGCAGCTTGACAGGGGATGGGAACACTGAAGCTTTCTTT. This sequence encodes CASSLTGDGNTEAFF.

V usage is TRBV9 and J usage is TRBJ2-5, with 8 bases identical to TRBD1. The CDR3 spans 14 residues. V shed 1 base, J shed 2 bases, and the junction held 1 base outside the gene matches. CDR1 is SGDLS and CDR2 is YYNGEE in the germline V gene. The CDR3 region has the DNA TGTGCCAGCAGCGTACAGGGGGCTCAAGAGACCCAGTACTTC. It yields the protein CASSVQGAQETQYF.

V gene TRBV29-1 combines with J gene TRBJ1-2; weak D call: TRBD1 (6 bases). V lost 7 bases and J lost 8, with 17 bases in between. CDR3 size: 12 residues. CDR1 is SQVTM and CDR2 is ANQGSEA in the germline V gene. CDR3 sequence: CSAARGAEGYTF. The CDR3 DNA follows: TGCAGCGCAGCAAGGGGGGCTGAAGGCTACACCTTC.

This clone was picked up a small number of times. The V and J genes are TRBV28 and TRBJ1-2; D remains ambiguous. Per germline, CDR1 MDHEN and CDR2 SYDVKM. The CDR3 length is 13 residues. The germline V and J ends were trimmed by 7 bases and 3 bases, with 12 bases remaining between them. The CDR3 loop reads CASTPGVDYGYTF. CDR3 nucleotides: TGTGCCAGCACCCCCGGAGTAGACTATGGCTACACCTTC.

The chain joins TRBV5-1 to TRBJ1-3, with D unclear. The CDR3 is 14 residues long. Trimming removed 2 bases at V and 3 bases at J, with 9 bases between. The germline CDR1 and CDR2 sequences are SGHRS and YFSETQ. Here the CDR3 DNA reads TGCGCCAGCAGCTTAAACGGGGATGGAAACACCATATATTTT. Translating it yields CASSLNGDGNTIYF.

This chain links TRBV11-2 with TRBJ1-1, with 7 bases lining up with TRBD1. Germline CDR1 reads SGHAT; CDR2 reads FQNNGV. The CDR3 consists of 19 residues. The V segment lost 4 bases and the J segment 0 bases; nucleotides outside the gene matches: 17. In DNA form, the CDR3 reads TGTGCCAGCAGCTCCCCGGGAGGCAGGGGGGGGATAATGAACACTGAAGCTTTCTTT. Encoded protein: CASSSPGGRGGIMNTEAFF.

The gene calls are TRBV13 and TRBJ2-5; TRBD1 matches at 7 bases. V lost 6 bases to trimming and J lost 2 bases; unmatched junction nucleotides: 3. Per germline, CDR1 PRHDT and CDR2 FYEKMQ (reference sequence). This CDR3 is built from 13 residues. This CDR3 reads CASSKGAQETQYF. The CDR3 DNA reads TGTGCCAGCAGTAAGGGGGCTCAAGAGACCCAGTACTTC.

V gene TRBV5-5 combines with J gene TRBJ2-3; TRBD1 matches 12 bases. Trimming at V came to 4 bases and at J to 6 bases, leaving 9 bases not matched to a gene. There are 16 residues in the CDR3. Per the germline V gene, CDR1 is SGHKS and CDR2 is YYEKEE (reference sequence). CDR3 sequence (DNA): TGTGCCAGCAGCCCACCGGGACAGGGGGCCGGGGATACGCAGTATTTT. The encoded protein is CASSPPGQGAGDTQYF. Based on the CDR3 plus reference TRBV5-5 and TRBJ2-3, the full variable domain is DAGVTQSPTHLIKTRGQQVTLRCSPISGHKSVSWYQQVLGQGPQFIFQYYEKEERGRGNFPDRFSARQFPNYSSELNVNALLLGDSALYLCASSPPGQGAGDTQYFGPGTRLTVL.

This clone was seen a few times. The rearrangement links TRBV7-9 to TRBJ2-6, with 9 bases fitting TRBD1. With 5 bases clipped from V and 1 base from J, the junction kept 6 bases outside the gene matches. The V gene's germline CDR1 is SEHNR and CDR2 FQNEAQ (reference sequence). The CDR3 is made up of 17 amino acids. The CDR3, as DNA: TGTGCCAGCAGCGGGACAGGGTTCCGTTCTGGGGCCAACGTCCTGACTTTC. Protein: CASSGTGFRSGANVLTF.

In this sample, this clone turned up a few times. The chain carries TRBV29-1 and TRBJ2-7; 9 nucleotides agree with TRBD2. Germline values: CDR1 SQVTM, CDR2 ANQGSEA. The CDR3 sequence is 13 residues long. The ends lost 7 bases at V and 5 bases at J; junction bases unmatched: 9. The chain's CDR3 is CSALTGTSNEQYF. The DNA of the CDR3 is TGCAGCGCCCTCACCGGGACTAGCAACGAGCAGTACTTC.